The clone carrying this T cell receptor beta chain was seen many times. This entry belongs to a study of T-cell memory formation after mild COVID-19. CDR1 is SGHAT and CDR2 is FQNNGV in the germline V gene. V shed 3 bases and J shed 2 bases, with 10 bases lying between them. The CDR3 loop spans 14 amino acids. TCRdb recomputed calls from the 5' RACE reads with MiXCR, one row per CDR3 protein. Of around 300,000 distinct CDR3 sequences detected, just under 20% appear once; the ten largest clones hold roughly 21%. What was sequenced was PBMCs or a T cell subset sorted from them (not recorded which). The V call is TRBV11-2, the J call TRBJ2-5, with D perhaps TRBD1 or TRBD2 (5 bases each). The receptor was derived from a man younger than 30 who had mild COVID-19 (a few samples of this study predate the infection). Cell type and time point are not known. The CDR3 sequence is CASSLNGAQETQYF. DNA for the CDR3: TGTGCCAGCAGCTTGAACGGGGCTCAAGAGACCCAGTACTTC. The variable domain in full, completed from reference TRBV11-2 and TRBJ2-5, reads EAGVAQSPRYKIIEKRQSVAFWCNPISGHATLYWYQQILGQGPKLLIQFQNNGVVDDSQLPKDRFSAERLKGVDSTLKIQPAKLEDSAVYLCASSLNGAQETQYFGPGTRLLVL.